This TCR beta chain was captured in a study of blood T cells in healthy people across ages. Overall study context: With template switching, about one barcoded beta molecule was captured per two T cells. The study, taken as a whole, reports: It was the long-lived donors that had more naive CD4+ cells and higher diversity than aged donors. The study lacked donor CMV status, which possibly confounded expanded clonotype changes.

The second PCR ran roughly 7 to 12 cycles with a sample-barcoded 5' primer and J-beta primers. A template-switch adaptor containing 12 random nucleotides labeled each cDNA molecule. One entry per CDR3 protein, called by TCRdb with MiXCR from the 5' RACE reads. The sample lists roughly 1,800,000 distinct CDR3 sequences; approximately 50% were seen once. A remark on this clonotype: Its specificity is unknown.

This clonotype originated in a woman between 40 and 55 years old in good health. Sequencing used blood.

CDR3 DNA: TGTGCCAGCAGCCTTGACAGGGGGCAGGTATACAATGAGCAGTTCTTC. It translates to CASSLDRGQVYNEQFF. The chain has TRBV12-3 or TRBV12-4 and TRBJ2-1; 10 bases fit TRBD1. With 6 bases clipped from V and 4 bases from J, the junction kept 9 bases outside the gene matches. The CDR3 runs 16 residues.